The 8 T cell receptor beta chains given below trace back to one sample, sequenced in a study of T cell changes during pregnancy in multiple sclerosis. Some clones are missing from TCRdb's copy, which holds only in-frame ones; the method was immunoSEQ multiplex PCR. The data contain 40,000 to 50,000 clones, 94% of them singletons. Source: CD8+ T cells from peripheral blood mononuclear cells, taken in the third trimester of pregnancy. The receptor set was obtained from a female donor with multiple sclerosis, enrolled in a pregnancy study.

The chain recombines TRBV27 with TRBJ2-1, with 16 bases identical to TRBD2. Germline V lookup: CDR1 MNHEY, CDR2 SMNVEV (reference sequence). The CDR3 is made up of 16 amino acids. V shed 5 bases, J shed 8 bases, and the junction held 6 bases outside the gene matches. The CDR3 DNA reads TGTGCCAGCAGTCCGGGGACTAGCGGGAGGGCCGATGAGCAGTTCTTC. Protein: CASSPGTSGRADEQFF.

The chain carries TRBV13 and TRBJ2-1; TRBD1 matches 10 bases. V lost 4 bases, J lost 14 bases, and 5 bases stayed unmatched. The V gene's germline CDR1 is PRHDT and CDR2 FYEKMQ (reference sequence). The CDR3 spans 12 residues. The CDR3 DNA is TGTGCCAGCAGCTCCTCCGGGACAGGGGAGTTCTTC. Translation gives CASSSSGTGEFF.

This clone was found once. CDR3 sequence: CASSGGETGPSFF. CDR3 in DNA: TGTGCCAGCAGTGGGGGAGAGACAGGGCCTAGTTTCTTT. The V gene is TRBV6-1, the J gene TRBJ1-1, with 7 bases matching TRBD1. The CDR3 runs 13 residues. Germline CDR1 MNHNS, CDR2 SASEGT. V lost 4 bases, J lost 13 bases, and 12 bases stayed unmatched.

The chain links TRBV7-8 to TRBJ2-1, with D maybe TRBD2 (6 bases). V lost 2 bases and J 4 bases, leaving 12 bases between the germline ends. The CDR3 length is 15 residues. Per the germline V gene, CDR1 is SGHVS and CDR2 is FQNEAQ. CDR3 DNA: TGTGCCAGCAGCTTATTAGCGGACATATACAATGAGCAGTTCTTC. Translation gives CASSLLADIYNEQFF.

The chain joins TRBV7-8 to TRBJ2-5; 8 nucleotides agree with TRBD2. Germline V gives CDR1 SGHVS, CDR2 FQNEAQ. CDR3 length: 16 residues. V was clipped by 5 bases and J by 1 base; unmatched bases: 9. This chain's CDR3 is CASSAGTRIFQETQYF. CDR3 DNA: TGTGCCAGCAGCGCCGGGACTAGAATATTCCAAGAGACCCAGTACTTC. The full variable domain, completed using reference TRBV7-8 and TRBJ2-5, is GAGVSQSPRYKVAKRGQDVALRCDPISGHVSLFWYQQALGQGPEFLTYFQNEAQLDKSGLPSDRFFAERPEGSVSTLKIQRTQQEDSAVYLCASSAGTRIFQETQYFGPGTRLLVL.

This clone has a single count. This chain connects TRBV19 to TRBJ2-1, with D possibly matching TRBD1 (5 bases). V lost 6 bases and J 7 bases, leaving 13 bases between the germline ends. Germline loops: CDR1 LNHDA, CDR2 SQIVND (reference sequence). The CDR3 has 13 residues. The CDR3 sequence: CASSQGVGNEQFF. DNA for the CDR3: TGTGCCAGTAGCCAAGGGGTCGGGAATGAGCAGTTCTTC.

The chain is built from TRBV5-4 and TRBJ2-7; 7 bases fit TRBD2. This CDR3 region has 13 residues. V gave up 3 bases and J gave up 5 bases; unmatched junction bases: 5. CDR1 is SGHNT and CDR2 is YYREEE in the germline V gene (reference sequence). The CDR3 DNA reads as TGTGCCAGCAGCTCCAGCGGGAACAACGAGCAGTACTTC. Amino acids: CASSSSGNNEQYF.

Written as DNA, the CDR3 is TGTGCCACCAGCGAGGAAAACAGGGCGTATAATGAGCAGTTCTTC. This codes for CATSEENRAYNEQFF. The gene calls are TRBV15 and TRBJ2-1; D perhaps matches TRBD1 (6 bases). This CDR3 is built from 15 residues. CDR1 and CDR2 from the germline V gene are LNHNV and YYDKDF (reference sequence). The germline V and J ends were trimmed by 5 bases and 7 bases, with 18 bases remaining between them.